Following are 27 T cell receptor beta chains from one sample sequenced in a study of shared clonotypes between healthy human individuals. The repertoire was sequenced with immunoSEQ multiplex PCR; TCRdb's copy has only in-frame clones and lacks some. The table shows around 940,000 clones, with approximately 76% occurring only once. The material sequenced was memory CD4+ T cells sorted from blood. Stated subset: CD45RA-negative fraction. The receptors were sampled from a man aged 18-30 years in good health.

This clone appeared once. This rearrangement joins TRBV7-9 to TRBJ1-1; a weak D match, TRBD1 (6 bases). The V gene lost 5 bases and the J gene lost 2 bases, with 18 bases spanning the gap. The CDR3 sequence is 16 residues long. Germline V gives CDR1 SEHNR, CDR2 FQNEAQ (reference sequence). The CDR3, as DNA: TGTGCCAGCAGCCCAGTGGCGGGGGCCTTAAACACTGAAGCTTTCTTT. Translation: CASSPVAGALNTEAFF.

The V gene is TRBV6-1, the J gene TRBJ2-6; no reliable D call. CDR1 is MNHNS and CDR2 is SASEGT in the germline V gene. Trimming took off 6 bases at V and 4 bases at J, with 13 bases between the two ends. There are 15 residues in the CDR3. This CDR3 is CASRTQSPGANVLTF. CDR3 DNA sequence: TGTGCCAGCAGGACACAGTCACCGGGGGCCAACGTCCTGACTTTC.

This chain joins TRBV5-5 and TRBJ2-1; 11 nucleotides line up with TRBD1. The CDR3 totals 16 residues. V lost 6 bases, J lost 8 bases, and 13 bases stayed unmatched. Germline V gene sequence: CDR1 SGHKS, CDR2 YYEKEE (reference sequence). The CDR3 sequence is CASTRGQGAQRYEQFF. Here the CDR3 DNA reads TGTGCCAGCACCAGAGGACAGGGGGCCCAGCGTTATGAGCAGTTCTTC.

This chain links TRBV5-1 with TRBJ1-3; D perhaps matches TRBD1 (5 bases). CDR3 length: 15 amino acids. V lost 6 bases and J 4 bases, leaving 17 bases between the germline ends. Germline CDR1 reads SGHRS; CDR2 reads YFSETQ. The CDR3 reads CASKRGELGGNTIYF. The CDR3 nucleotides are TGCGCCAGCAAAAGAGGGGAGTTAGGAGGAAACACCATATATTTT.

This sequence joins TRBV30 and TRBJ2-7, with 8 bases lining up with TRBD1. The CDR3 has 11 amino acids. With 8 bases clipped from V and 5 bases from J, the junction kept 5 bases outside the gene matches. Germline V gives CDR1 GTSNPN, CDR2 SVGIG (reference sequence). The CDR3 sequence: CARGQGHEQYF. The CDR3 DNA follows: TGTGCCAGAGGACAGGGCCACGAGCAGTACTTC.

The chain is built from TRBV4-1 and TRBJ1-4, with TRBD1 matching 7 bases. CDR3 length: 15 residues. The junction had 9 bases not matched to a gene; V was cut back by 5 bases and J by 6 bases. Germline loops: CDR1 MGHRA, CDR2 YSYEKL. The CDR3 sequence: CASSVTGTEDEKLFF. CDR3 nucleotides: TGCGCCAGCAGCGTCACCGGGACAGAGGATGAAAAACTGTTTTTT.

With respect to this clone: The identical CDR3 is also encoded by other nucleotide sequences in the sample. This chain joins TRBV6-5 and TRBJ2-7; 11 bases agree with TRBD2. Germline V gene sequence: CDR1 MNHEY, CDR2 SVGAGI. CDR3 length: 15 residues. J was trimmed by 0 bases and V by 4 bases; bases with no gene match: 2. CDR3 sequence: CASSSGLAGSYEQYF. For the CDR3, the DNA is TGTGCCAGCAGTTCCGGACTAGCGGGCTCCTACGAGCAGTACTTC.

The rearrangement joins TRBV2 to TRBJ2-1; TRBD2 aligns across 16 bases. CDR3 size: 15 residues. Germline CDR1 and CDR2: SNHLY and FYNNEI. V was pared by 6 bases and J by 9 bases, with 5 bases of the junction left unmatched. The CDR3 sequence: CASRGTSGGVSEQFF. CDR3 DNA: TGTGCCAGCAGAGGGACTAGCGGGGGGGTGAGTGAGCAGTTCTTC.

The chain uses TRBV2 and TRBJ1-4; D ambiguous. The CDR3 totals 14 residues. Trimming shortened V by 3 bases and J by 0 bases, and 5 bases separated the two germline ends. Germline CDR1 is SNHLY and CDR2 is FYNNEI. The CDR3 region has the DNA TGTGCCAGCAGTGATAATCCAACTAATGAAAAACTGTTTTTT. It yields the protein CASSDNPTNEKLFF.

Comments on this clone: At one end, the junction sequence differs from germline, possibly due to a read error. The chain joins TRBV7-2 to TRBJ2-7; possibly TRBD2 for D (6 bases). Germline V CDR1 and CDR2: SGHTA, FQGNSA. The CDR3 consists of 11 residues. The CDR3 DNA follows: TGTGCCAGCAGCATAGCGGCCCAGCAGTACTTC. It encodes CASSIAAQQYF.

This clone was found a few times. The V and J genes are TRBV29-1 and TRBJ2-2; TRBD1 agrees at 10 bases. The J segment lost 1 base and the V segment lost 6 bases, leaving 2 bases of the junction unmatched. The CDR3 has 14 amino acids. Germline-derived CDR1 and CDR2 are SQVTM and ANQGSEA. CDR3 sequence: CSVGTGENTGELFF. The DNA of the CDR3 is TGCAGCGTCGGGACAGGGGAGAACACCGGGGAGCTGTTTTTT.

This clone showed up just once. V gene TRBV7-3 combines with J gene TRBJ2-2; 8 bases fit TRBD1. V shed 4 bases, J shed 1 base, and the junction held 2 bases outside the gene matches. The CDR3 spans 15 residues. Germline V gene lookup returns CDR1 SGHTA and CDR2 FQGTGA. In DNA form, the CDR3 reads TGTGCCAGCAGCTCGGGGACAGGGAACACCGGGGAGCTGTTTTTT. Protein: CASSSGTGNTGELFF. The full variable domain, rest sourced from reference TRBV7-3 and TRBJ2-2, is GAGVSQTPSNKVTEKGKYVELRCDPISGHTALYWYRQSLGQGPEFLIYFQGTGAADDSGLPNDRFFAVRPEGSVSTLKIQRTERGDSAVYLCASSSGTGNTGELFFGEGSRLTVL.

The V and J genes are TRBV7-2 and TRBJ2-5; TRBD2 matches at 7 bases. V lost 1 base to trimming and J lost 5 bases; unmatched junction nucleotides: 10. This CDR3 comprises 16 residues. Looked up from germline, CDR1 is SGHTA and CDR2 is FQGNSA. The chain's CDR3 is CASSLGGASGVETQYF. DNA of the CDR3: TGTGCCAGCAGCTTAGGAGGAGCCAGCGGGGTGGAGACCCAGTACTTC.

The sample holds a few counts of this clone. The chain employs TRBV21-1 and TRBJ1-5. TRBV21-1 is a recognized pseudogene. The length of the CDR3 is 12 residues. CDR3 bases: TGTGCCAGCAGGTTTCCGGTTGTGCCCCAGCATTTT. It specifies CASRFPVVPQHF.

Comments on this clone: The sample contains more than one DNA sequence encoding this CDR3. The gene calls are TRBV15 and TRBJ2-5; D is perhaps TRBD2 (6 bases). The germline V gene encodes CDR1 LNHNV and CDR2 YYDKDF (reference sequence). There are 14 residues in the CDR3. V was pared by 0 bases and J by 3 bases, with 8 bases between. CDR3 nucleotide sequence: TGTGCCACCAGCAGAGATCGGGGGAAAGAGACCCAGTACTTC. Amino acids: CATSRDRGKETQYF.

This clone was recorded many times. The chain uses TRBV4-1 and TRBJ2-1; D unresolved. Germline assignment: CDR1 MGHRA and CDR2 YSYEKL. Trimming shortened V by 0 bases and J by 9 bases, and 6 bases separated the two germline ends. This CDR3 has 12 residues. CDR3 loop: CASSQDDGEQFF. CDR3 sequence (DNA): TGCGCCAGCAGCCAAGACGATGGTGAGCAGTTCTTC.

The V call is TRBV30, the J call TRBJ1-2; D gene unclear. Germline assignment: CDR1 GTSNPN and CDR2 SVGIG (reference sequence). This CDR3 contains 13 residues. V was trimmed by 4 bases and J by 7 bases, leaving 16 bases between them. The CDR3 region has the DNA TGTGCCTGGACTAACCTCTTAGGAACTGGCTACACCTTC. The encoded protein is CAWTNLLGTGYTF. The full variable domain, with the rest looked up from reference TRBV30 and TRBJ1-2, is SQTIHQWPATLVQPVGSPLSLECTVEGTSNPNLYWYRQAAGRGLQLLFYSVGIGQISSEVPQNLSASRPQDRQFILSSKKLLLSDSGFYLCAWTNLLGTGYTFGSGTRLTVV.

The chain carries TRBV9 and TRBJ2-1; D possibly corresponds to TRBD2 (5 bases). Trimming cost V 1 base and J 8 bases, with 13 bases left between them. This CDR3 spans 14 amino acids. Germline lookup yields CDR1 SGDLS and CDR2 YYNGEE. CDR3 region: CASSVTSSIHEQFF. In DNA, the CDR3 is TGTGCCAGCAGCGTAACTAGTTCCATCCATGAGCAGTTCTTC.

The chain combines TRBV5-1 with TRBJ2-5, with D possibly matching TRBD2 (5 bases). The CDR3 consists of 17 residues. Deletions cut 2 bases from V and 2 bases from J, with 19 bases between. CDR1 is SGHRS, CDR2 YFSETQ, per germline. The CDR3 bases are TGCGCCAGCAGCTTCCGGACGGCGGGCCAGTATCAAGAGACCCAGTACTTC. It translates to CASSFRTAGQYQETQYF.

This clone was picked up one time. The chain combines TRBV7-2 with TRBJ2-3; TRBD2 agrees at 9 bases. This CDR3 spans 16 amino acids. The germline CDR1 and CDR2 sequences are SGHTA and FQGNSA. V trimming: 0 bases; J trimming: 2 bases; junction bases outside the gene matches: 3. The DNA of the CDR3 is TGTGCCAGCAGCTTAGCTAGCGGGAGTGTCACAGATACGCAGTATTTT. This gives the protein CASSLASGSVTDTQYF. The variable domain in full, with the rest retrieved from reference TRBV7-2 and TRBJ2-3, is GAGVSQSPSNKVTEKGKDVELRCDPISGHTALYWYRQSLGQGLEFLIYFQGNSAPDKSGLPSDRFSAERTGGSVSTLTIQRTQQEDSAVYLCASSLASGSVTDTQYFGPGTRLTVL.

The V and J genes are TRBV11-3 and TRBJ2-1; TRBD1 matches 10 bases. With 1 base clipped from V and 2 bases from J, the junction kept 2 bases outside the gene matches. The CDR3 loop spans 16 amino acids. The germline CDR1 and CDR2 sequences are SGHNT and YENEEA. The CDR3 is CASSLAGTGAYNEQFF. In DNA form, the CDR3 reads TGTGCCAGCAGCTTAGCGGGGACAGGGGCCTACAATGAGCAGTTCTTC.

The chain recombines TRBV10-3 with TRBJ1-2; 7 bases fit TRBD1. CDR3 size: 14 residues. From germline, CDR1 is ENHRY and CDR2 SYGVKD. Germline trimming cut 0 bases from V and 8 bases from J; bases unmatched to any gene: 6. The CDR3 region has the DNA TGTGCCATCAGTGAGTCGTTAACAGGGGAAGGCTACACCTTC. It specifies CAISESLTGEGYTF.

The chain joins TRBV7-2 to TRBJ2-5, with D possibly TRBD2 on 5 matching bases. The CDR3 length is 13 residues. CDR1 is SGHTA and CDR2 is FQGNSA in the germline V gene. With 4 bases removed from V and 7 bases from J, the gap between germline ends came to 13 bases. CDR3 amino acids: CASSSDSVATQYF. CDR3 nucleotides: TGTGCCAGCAGCTCGGACTCAGTGGCGACCCAGTACTTC.

This clone was counted at least ten times. The rearrangement links TRBV30 to TRBJ1-5, with D possibly TRBD1 on 6 matching bases. The CDR3 totals 13 residues. Germline V gives CDR1 GTSNPN, CDR2 SVGIG (reference sequence). V dropped 3 bases and J dropped 8 bases, with 14 bases sitting between them. CDR3 DNA: TGTGCCTGGAGGCGACTCAGACAGGAGCCCCAGCATTTT. It is translated as CAWRRLRQEPQHF.

The chain uses TRBV5-1 and TRBJ1-4, with 9 bases that match TRBD1. The CDR3 contains 13 residues. Losses at the gene ends were 2 bases for V and 10 bases for J; bases not matched to a gene: 3. Germline CDR1 SGHRS, CDR2 YFSETQ. CDR3 in DNA: TGCGCCAGCAGCTTAACAGGGGGCGTAAAACTGTTTTTT. It codes for CASSLTGGVKLFF.

The CDR3 sequence is CASSPAQQGSPLHF. CDR3 coding DNA: TGTGCCAGCTCACCGGCCCAACAGGGTTCACCCCTCCACTTT. The chain links TRBV18 to TRBJ1-6; perhaps TRBD1 as D (6 bases). Trimming shortened V by 3 bases and J by 9 bases, and 12 bases separated the two germline ends. The CDR3 spans 14 residues. CDR1 is KGHSH, CDR2 LQKENI, per germline.

This clone was seen a few times. The chain recombines TRBV27 with TRBJ2-2; 8 nucleotides align to TRBD1. This CDR3 is built from 18 residues. V dropped 3 bases and J dropped 0; count of bases not matched to a gene: 9. Germline CDR1 is MNHEY and CDR2 is SMNVEV (reference sequence). The CDR3 spells CASSFIGTGLPNTGELFF. In DNA form, the CDR3 reads TGTGCCAGCAGTTTTATCGGGACAGGACTTCCGAACACCGGGGAGCTGTTTTTT.